These 5 T cell receptor beta chains originate from one sample sequenced in a study of CD8+ T cells in alopecia areata. Extracted from the samples, RNA was reverse transcribed into cDNA to serve as the sequencing template. Sequencing was performed with immunoSEQ multiplex PCR; in TCRdb, only in-frame clones are kept and a portion is missing. This table holds around 7,400 clones, roughly 70% found once. Both peripheral blood and punch biopsies of lesional scalp skin were obtained from patients who had alopecia areata. This material consisted of skin, taken at week 0. These receptors came from a human donor with alopecia areata.

The chain carries TRBV7-9 and TRBJ2-2; a weak D match, TRBD1 (6 bases). Germline CDR1 SEHNR, CDR2 FQNEAQ (reference sequence). Trimming removed 7 bases from V and 0 bases from J, with 21 bases in between. There are 18 residues in the CDR3. CDR3 DNA: TGTGCCAGCACCTACTTAGGGTCAAGGGGGACGAACACCGGGGAGCTGTTTTTT. This codes for CASTYLGSRGTNTGELFF.

V gene TRBV5-1 combines with J gene TRBJ1-6; tentatively, D is TRBD1 (5 bases). In germline, CDR1 is SGHRS, CDR2 YFSETQ. CDR3 length equals 16 residues. The germline V and J ends were trimmed by 0 bases and 5 bases, with 12 bases remaining between them. The CDR3 DNA follows: TGCGCCAGCAGCTTGGCCCCGGGACGGGATAATTCACCCCTCCACTTT. This codes for CASSLAPGRDNSPLHF.

The chain links TRBV5-1 to TRBJ2-1; 13 nucleotides match TRBD2. The CDR3 is 15 residues long. After removal of 4 bases from V and 10 bases from J, the junction contained 8 bases not matched to a gene. Germline loops: CDR1 SGHRS, CDR2 YFSETQ. DNA for the CDR3: TGCGCCAGCAGCCTAAGACTAGCGGGGGGAATCGAGCAGTTCTTC. Amino acid sequence: CASSLRLAGGIEQFF.

In this sample, this clone turned up a few times. The chain employs TRBV7-2 and TRBJ2-1; D unresolved. The CDR3 spans 16 residues. V was clipped by 1 base and J by 0 bases, with 10 bases between them. Looked up from germline, CDR1 is SGHTA and CDR2 is FQGNSA. CDR3 coding DNA: TGTGCCAGCAGCTTAGACGGGTGGGGCTCCTACAATGAGCAGTTCTTC. Translation: CASSLDGWGSYNEQFF.

This clone occurred a few times. The genes are TRBV18 and TRBJ2-1; 11 bases fit TRBD2. The CDR3 sequence is 16 residues long. The germline gives CDR1 KGHSH, CDR2 LQKENI. With 0 bases clipped from V and 6 bases from J, the junction kept 4 bases outside the gene matches. This CDR3 is CASSPPVAGGINEQFF. CDR3 sequence (DNA): TGTGCCAGCTCACCACCGGTAGCGGGGGGGATCAATGAGCAGTTCTTC.